Sequencing of this T cell receptor (beta chain) was carried out in a study of blood T cell repertoires in COVID-19. This clone has only one observation. The protocol was immunoSEQ multiplex PCR, while the TCRdb copy is restricted to in-frame clones and leaves out a portion. The sample lists roughly 250,000 clones; more than 75% were seen once. The sample consisted of PBMCs or T cells enriched from blood (not recorded which). The clonotype originates from a woman aged 50 to 60 who had recovered from COVID-19.

The DNA for the CDR3 is TGTGCCAGCAGTGACAGGGGGCTGGGCAATCAGCCCCAGCATTTT. This codes for CASSDRGLGNQPQHF. V is TRBV2 and J is TRBJ1-5; 8 bases line up with TRBD1. The germline gives CDR1 SNHLY, CDR2 FYNNEI. The CDR3 covers 15 residues. The junction had 3 bases not matched to a gene; V was cut back by 3 bases and J by 2 bases.